These 31 T cell receptor beta chains originate from one sample sequenced in a study of blood T cells in healthy people across ages. A second about 6 to 11 cycle PCR used barcoded and J-beta primers. Each CDR3 protein gets one entry after TCRdb re-called the 5' RACE reads with MiXCR. This table holds under 750,000 distinct CDR3 sequences, about 45% found once. The sequencing input was blood. These receptors all come from a man of 80 years or more in good health.

The sample holds a few counts of this clonotype. The chain employs TRBV29-1 and TRBJ1-6; D is possibly TRBD1 (6 bases). The CDR3 spans 14 residues. V was trimmed by 5 bases and J by 6 bases, leaving 14 bases between them. Germline V lookup: CDR1 SQVTM, CDR2 ANQGSEA. CDR3 region: CSVTTGNRNSPLHF. In DNA form, the CDR3 reads TGCAGCGTTACCACAGGGAACCGTAATTCACCCCTCCACTTT.

This chain uses TRBV24-1 with TRBJ2-3; either TRBD1 or TRBD2 may fit D (5 bases each). Per germline, CDR1 KGHDR and CDR2 SFDVKD. Trimming took off 0 bases at V and 3 bases at J, with 12 bases between the two ends. CDR3 size: 16 residues. The chain's CDR3 is CATSDLSGLPTDTQYF. CDR3 coding DNA: TGTGCCACCAGTGATTTGTCGGGGCTCCCGACAGATACGCAGTATTTT.

The CDR3 DNA is TGCAGTGCTTTTAGACTAGCGGGAGGGGCAGATACGCAGTATTTT. It is translated as CSAFRLAGGADTQYF. The rearrangement links TRBV20-1 to TRBJ2-3, with 14 bases that match TRBD2. CDR1 is DFQATT and CDR2 is SNEGSKA in the germline V gene (reference sequence). Trimming cost V 5 bases and J 4 bases; bases outside gene matches: 5. This CDR3 is 15 amino acids long.

This clonotype was observed a handful of times. This chain connects TRBV29-1 to TRBJ2-5; D ambiguous. The CDR3 has 12 amino acids. V was cut by 6 bases and J by 5 bases, with 13 bases left in between. Germline CDR1 reads SQVTM; CDR2 reads ANQGSEA. The CDR3 sequence: CSVLEGFETQYF. CDR3 sequence (DNA): TGCAGCGTCCTGGAAGGGTTTGAGACCCAGTACTTC.

The V gene is TRBV20-1, the J gene TRBJ2-5; 10 nucleotides agree with TRBD2. The CDR3 is made up of 16 amino acids. V was clipped by 0 bases and J by 5 bases; unmatched bases: 9. Per germline, CDR1 DFQATT and CDR2 SNEGSKA (reference sequence). The CDR3 DNA reads TGCAGTGCTAGAGATCCCCTAGCGGGAGTAGCGGAGACCCAGTACTTC. Amino acid sequence: CSARDPLAGVAETQYF.

This clonotype was counted at least ten times. The rearrangement joins TRBV4-3 to TRBJ2-3, with TRBD1 matching 9 bases. This CDR3 comprises 15 residues. The V and J ends lost 1 base and 8 bases, in that order; junction bases with no gene match: 7. Germline CDR1 and CDR2: LGHNA and YSLEER. The CDR3 DNA reads TGCGCCAGCAGCCAAGCCGGGACAGGGTTCCTTACGCAGTATTTT. It yields the protein CASSQAGTGFLTQYF.

V usage is TRBV30 and J usage is TRBJ2-1; perhaps TRBD2 as D (5 bases). V lost 1 base and J 5 bases, leaving 9 bases between the germline ends. Germline V lookup: CDR1 GTSNPN, CDR2 SVGIG (reference sequence). The CDR3 runs 13 residues. CDR3 loop: CAWSGTGHNEQFF. In nucleotides, the CDR3 is TGTGCCTGGAGTGGGACTGGGCACAATGAGCAGTTCTTC. The variable domain in full, completed from reference TRBV30 and TRBJ2-1, reads SQTIHQWPATLVQPVGSPLSLECTVEGTSNPNLYWYRQAAGRGLQLLFYSVGIGQISSEVPQNLSASRPQDRQFILSSKKLLLSDSGFYLCAWSGTGHNEQFFGPGTRLTVL.

The genes are TRBV10-3 and TRBJ2-6; 8 nucleotides match TRBD1. The CDR3 has 16 amino acids. Losses at the gene ends were 10 bases for V and 0 bases for J; bases not matched to a gene: 8. In germline, CDR1 is ENHRY, CDR2 SYGVKD. CDR3 sequence (DNA): TGTGCCACCTACAGGGGGTTAGGCTCTGGGGCCAACGTCCTGACTTTC. Amino acids: CATYRGLGSGANVLTF.

The chain recombines TRBV18 with TRBJ2-4; the D is unclear. The J call may be in error: the DNA end matches TRBJ2-7 better. Germline V gene sequence: CDR1 KGHSH, CDR2 LQKENI. The CDR3 extends over 14 amino acids. CDR3 amino acids: CASSPGPGSYEQYF. The CDR3 DNA follows: TGTGCCAGCTCACCGGGCCCCGGATCCTACGAGCAGTACTTC.

V gene TRBV3-1 combines with J gene TRBJ2-1, with TRBD2 matching 12 bases. From germline, CDR1 is LGHDT and CDR2 YNNKEL (reference sequence). After removal of 3 bases from V and 0 bases from J, the junction contained 12 bases not matched to a gene. The CDR3 sequence is 20 residues long. In DNA form, the CDR3 reads TGTGCCAGCAGCCATACGAATCGGGCTAGCGGGGGGGCCTCCTACAATGAGCAGTTCTTC. Protein sequence: CASSHTNRASGGASYNEQFF.

This clonotype was observed many times. The J gene is TRBJ2-1, the V gene TRBV6-2 or TRBV6-3, with 8 bases identical to TRBD1. The V and J ends lost 6 bases and 2 bases, in that order; junction bases with no gene match: 12. Germline CDR1 reads MNHEY; CDR2 reads SVGEGT. The CDR3 is made up of 17 amino acids. The CDR3 region has the DNA TGTGCCAGCAGCCCCTTAAGGACAGGGATCACCTACAATGAGCAGTTCTTC. It is translated as CASSPLRTGITYNEQFF.

The rearrangement joins TRBV7-2 to TRBJ2-7; no clear D. Trimming shortened V by 5 bases and J by 2 bases, and 13 bases separated the two germline ends. Germline CDR1 and CDR2: SGHTA and FQGNSA. The CDR3 is 14 residues long. CDR3 coding DNA: TGTGCCAGCAGCCGCCGACTGGGTACCTACGAGCAGTACTTC. Its translation: CASSRRLGTYEQYF.

The table lists this clonotype with a few counts. The chain employs TRBV9 and TRBJ1-2; TRBD1 is a possible D gene (5 bases). CDR1 is SGDLS and CDR2 is YYNGEE in the germline V gene. The CDR3 length is 14 residues. V dropped 3 bases and J dropped 5 bases, with 14 bases sitting between them. As DNA, the CDR3 is TGTGCCAGCAGCGCGACAGTGTCAGCATATGGCTACACCTTC. Protein product: CASSATVSAYGYTF.

The chain has TRBV5-1 and TRBJ2-1; 7 bases align to TRBD2. The CDR3 contains 15 residues. The junction had 2 bases not matched to a gene; V was cut back by 0 bases and J by 2 bases. Germline-derived CDR1 and CDR2 are SGHRS and YFSETQ. The CDR3 bases are TGCGCCAGCAGCTTGGGGGACTACACCTACAATGAGCAGTTCTTC. It yields the protein CASSLGDYTYNEQFF.

This clonotype was observed a few times. The rearrangement uses TRBV25-1 and TRBJ1-2; weak D call: TRBD1 (6 bases). V was trimmed by 8 bases and J by 5 bases, leaving 18 bases between them. This CDR3 region has 14 residues. Germline loops: CDR1 MGHDK, CDR2 SYGVNS. CDR3 sequence (DNA): TGTGCCAGCTCCCAGACAGGTCCGGAGTATGGCTACACCTTC. This translates into CASSQTGPEYGYTF.

V gene TRBV12-5 combines with J gene TRBJ2-5, with 7 bases that match TRBD1. This CDR3 has 13 residues. J was trimmed by 11 bases and V by 6 bases; bases with no gene match: 12. Germline V CDR1 and CDR2: LGHNT, FRNRAP. The CDR3 region is CASGPSTGDVQYF. The CDR3 coding sequence is TGTGCTAGTGGCCCGTCCACAGGGGACGTGCAGTACTTC.

The chain combines TRBV7-9 with TRBJ1-2, with a tentative D call TRBD1 (5 bases). CDR3 length: 16 amino acids. Germline CDR1 and CDR2: SEHNR and FQNEAQ (reference sequence). V lost 6 bases to trimming and J lost 6 bases, with 23 bases between them. CDR3 in DNA: TGTGCCAGCAGAAAACTTAGCGGGTGGCAGGGCCATGGCTACACCTTC. Protein sequence: CASRKLSGWQGHGYTF.

This CDR3 is CASSAARVYNEQFF. As DNA, the CDR3 is TGTGCCAGCAGTGCGGCCCGCGTGTACAATGAGCAGTTCTTC. V gene TRBV6-2 or TRBV6-3 combines with J gene TRBJ2-1; D gene uncertain. The germline V gene encodes CDR1 MNHEY and CDR2 SVGEGT. There are 14 residues in the CDR3. Trimming pared 5 bases from V and 4 bases from J, leaving 12 bases between.

The rearrangement links TRBV12-3 or TRBV12-4 to TRBJ2-3, with TRBD2 matching over 9 bases. The trim removed 8 bases at V and 0 bases at J, leaving 6 bases unmatched. This CDR3 is 15 amino acids long. The CDR3: CASSPLAGSTDTQYF. As DNA, the CDR3 is TGTGCCAGCTCTCCCCTAGCGGGGAGCACAGATACGCAGTATTTT.

The chain joins TRBV28 to TRBJ2-1; a weak D match, TRBD2 (7 bases). Germline V gene data show CDR1 as MDHEN and CDR2 as SYDVKM. The CDR3 is 15 residues long. Trimming left V 5 bases short and J 5 bases short, with 16 bases between. As DNA, the CDR3 is TGTGCCAGCAGTCCCCCGGGGGGCGTAGACAATGAGCAGTTCTTC. Its protein is CASSPPGGVDNEQFF.

The rearrangement joins TRBV7-2 to TRBJ2-7, with 8 nucleotides matching TRBD1. The CDR3 covers 15 residues. Per germline, CDR1 SGHTA and CDR2 FQGNSA. Trimming cost V 0 bases and J 4 bases; bases outside gene matches: 5. The CDR3 region is CASSLATGQAYEQYF. The CDR3 DNA is TGTGCCAGCAGCTTAGCAACGGGACAGGCGTACGAGCAGTACTTC.

The chain couples TRBV27 to TRBJ2-7; 7 bases agree with TRBD1. The CDR3 sequence is 14 residues long. Germline V gene sequence: CDR1 MNHEY, CDR2 SMNVEV (reference sequence). V lost 5 bases, J lost 4 bases, and 8 bases stayed unmatched. The CDR3: CASSIGGFLYEQYF. CDR3 coding DNA: TGTGCCAGCAGTATAGGGGGCTTCTTGTACGAGCAGTACTTC.

This clonotype has just a few counts. The chain links TRBV7-2 to TRBJ1-5, with D perhaps matching TRBD1 (6 bases). V lost 4 bases and J 0 bases, leaving 10 bases between the germline ends. Germline V gives CDR1 SGHTA, CDR2 FQGNSA. The CDR3 is 15 residues long. The CDR3 nucleotides read TGTGCCAGCAGCTCCAGGGGCTATAGCAATCAGCCCCAGCATTTT. Translation gives CASSSRGYSNQPQHF. Variable domain in full (rest from reference TRBV7-2 and TRBJ1-5): GAGVSQSPSNKVTEKGKDVELRCDPISGHTALYWYRQSLGQGLEFLIYFQGNSAPDKSGLPSDRFSAERTGGSVSTLTIQRTQQEDSAVYLCASSSRGYSNQPQHFGDGTRLSIL.

This clonotype was seen a single time. The V and J genes are TRBV6-2 or TRBV6-3 and TRBJ1-5; D is unclear. Germline loops: CDR1 MNHEY, CDR2 SVGEGT. V lost 1 base to trimming and J lost 4 bases, with 8 bases between them. This CDR3 contains 14 residues. The CDR3 is CASSYLEWNQPQHF. In DNA form, the CDR3 reads TGTGCCAGCAGTTACTTAGAGTGGAATCAGCCCCAGCATTTT.

This clonotype turned up a few times. The rearrangement uses TRBV28 and TRBJ1-5; D call uncertain. Trimming removed 3 bases at V and 0 bases at J, with 6 bases between. Per the germline V gene, CDR1 is MDHEN and CDR2 is SYDVKM. The CDR3 is 14 residues long. As DNA, the CDR3 is TGTGCCAGCAGTTTCTCCGATAGCAATCAGCCCCAGCATTTT. It yields the protein CASSFSDSNQPQHF.

This clonotype was seen more than once but under ten times. The chain has TRBV12-3 or TRBV12-4 and TRBJ2-7, with D possibly matching TRBD1 (5 bases). The CDR3 totals 13 residues. Between the trimmed V and J ends, which lost 6 bases and 5 bases, there was a span of 14 bases. This CDR3 reads CASSPRQGNEQYF. The CDR3 DNA follows: TGTGCCAGCAGCCCAAGGCAGGGTAACGAGCAGTACTTC.

Only a few counts were recorded for this clonotype. The rearrangement uses TRBV12-3 or TRBV12-4 and TRBJ1-4, with D perhaps matching TRBD1 (5 bases). V shed 7 bases and J shed 4 bases, with 13 bases lying between them. CDR3 size: 14 residues. CDR3 amino acids: CASNPGLSNEKLFF. As DNA, the CDR3 is TGTGCCAGCAATCCAGGGCTCAGTAATGAAAAACTGTTTTTT.

This clonotype was counted between two and nine times. The chain uses TRBV4-2 and TRBJ2-7; D is uncertain. V was clipped by 1 base and J by 5 bases, with 12 bases between them. This CDR3 spans 14 amino acids. Germline loops: CDR1 LGHNA, CDR2 YNFKEQ. In nucleotides, the CDR3 is TGTGCCAGCAGCCAAGCGTCGGCAAGGCACGAGCAGTACTTC. Its protein product is CASSQASARHEQYF.

This clonotype appeared a few times. The chain combines TRBV2 with TRBJ2-7; no firm D call. Near its end, the DNA agrees better with TRBJ2-5, so the J call may be wrong. The CDR3 spans 12 residues. From germline, CDR1 is SNHLY and CDR2 FYNNEI. CDR3 region: CASRFTSETQYF. DNA for the CDR3: TGTGCCAGCAGGTTTACGTCTGAGACCCAGTACTTC.

This clonotype was observed a few times. The rearrangement uses TRBV5-1 and TRBJ2-1, with 10 bases identical to TRBD1. Germline lookup yields CDR1 SGHRS and CDR2 YFSETQ. The CDR3 is made up of 15 amino acids. V gave up 2 bases and J gave up 4 bases; unmatched junction bases: 3. CDR3 amino acids: CASSFGQGDYNEQFF. In DNA, the CDR3 is TGCGCCAGCAGCTTTGGACAGGGGGATTACAATGAGCAGTTCTTC.

The V and J genes are TRBV7-9 and TRBJ1-1; TRBD1 might be the D (5 bases). The CDR3 contains 14 residues. CDR1 and CDR2 from the germline V gene are SEHNR and FQNEAQ (reference sequence). Trimming took off 5 bases at V and 6 bases at J, with 16 bases between the two ends. CDR3 protein: CASSPRAGMAEAFF. The CDR3 DNA sequence: TGTGCCAGCAGCCCCAGGGCGGGGATGGCTGAAGCTTTCTTT.